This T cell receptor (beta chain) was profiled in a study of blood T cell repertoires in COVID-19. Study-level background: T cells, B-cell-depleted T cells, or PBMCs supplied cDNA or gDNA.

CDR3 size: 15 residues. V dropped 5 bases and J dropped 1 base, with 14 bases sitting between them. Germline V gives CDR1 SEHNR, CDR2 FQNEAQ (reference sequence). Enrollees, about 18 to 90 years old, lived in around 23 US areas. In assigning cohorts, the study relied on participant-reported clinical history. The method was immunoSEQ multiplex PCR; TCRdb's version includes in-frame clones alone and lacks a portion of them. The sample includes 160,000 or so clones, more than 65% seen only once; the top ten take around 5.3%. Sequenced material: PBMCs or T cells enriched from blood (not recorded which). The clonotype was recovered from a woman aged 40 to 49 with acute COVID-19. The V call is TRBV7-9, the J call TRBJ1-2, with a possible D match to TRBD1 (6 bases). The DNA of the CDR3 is TGTGCCAGCAGCCTCAGCGGACAGATTAACTATGGCTACACCTTC. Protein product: CASSLSGQINYGYTF.